This T cell receptor (beta chain) is drawn from a study of blood T cell repertoires in COVID-19. Study-level background: T cells, B-cell-depleted T cells, or PBMCs supplied cDNA or gDNA.

In the authors' methods: How many nucleated cells were present was estimated from reference gene primer amplification. TCRdb's copy holds only in-frame clones and misses some; the assay was immunoSEQ multiplex PCR. V and J calls and clone size are given by that table; D and trimming were obtained from the DNA. The data contain roughly 220,000 clones, 75% to 90% of them singletons. This CDR3 is built from 13 residues. Germline CDR1 MNHEY, CDR2 SMNVEV (reference sequence). With 5 bases removed from V and 7 bases from J, the gap between germline ends came to 14 bases. This TCR was recovered from a woman aged 40 to 49 with acute COVID-19. Sequencing was carried out using PBMCs or T cells enriched from blood (not recorded which). The V call is TRBV27, the J call TRBJ1-2; the D is unclear. The CDR3, as DNA: TGTGCCAGCAGTCCGGCAGGATTGGTTGGCTACACCTTC. Translating gives CASSPAGLVGYTF.